This T cell receptor (beta chain) was retrieved from a study of blood T cell repertoires in COVID-19. Study-wide context: Sites in the United States, Italy and Spain provided acute and convalescent COVID-19 samples.

Trimming took 6 bases from V and 7 from J; bases not matched to a gene: 7. This CDR3 contains 13 residues. Individuals aged roughly 18 to 100 years were recruited from some 26 US areas. TCRdb keeps only in-frame clones here, not all; method: immunoSEQ multiplex PCR. The data contain under 250,000 clones, under 90% of them singletons. Sequencing was carried out using PBMCs or T cells enriched from blood (not recorded which). The chain recombines TRBV12-3 or TRBV12-4 with TRBJ1-2; TRBD1 matches at 8 bases. This sequence originates from a woman in her 50s who had been exposed to COVID-19. The CDR3 sequence is CASSPGQGGGYTF. The CDR3 DNA is TGTGCCAGCAGCCCTGGACAGGGAGGTGGCTACACCTTC.